This is a list of T cell receptor beta chains from one sample in a study of vaccination and CD4 T cells after COVID-19. No cognate antigen is known for these TCRs. TCRdb called the PCR reads again in MiXCR, with one record for every CDR3 protein. The data hold approximately 8,500 distinct CDR3 sequences, with roughly 65% observed a single time. The specimen sequenced was CD4+ T cells from blood, cultured in vitro. The receptors stem from a human donor who had recovered from COVID-19. CDR3s include the opening cysteine and the closing phenylalanine or tryptophan. D genes are given only for firm matches. Clone size, where shown, is once, few, many, or a class for clones that have expanded.

V gene: TRBV20-1
D gene: TRBD2
J gene: TRBJ2-1
clone size: -
CDR3 protein: CSARKASGGDEQFF
CDR3 DNA: TGCAGTGCTAGGAAGGCTAGCGGGGGGGATGAGCAGTTCTTC

V gene: TRBV7-9
D gene: TRBD2
J gene: TRBJ2-5
clone size: -
CDR3 protein: CASSILAGTLAAQYF
CDR3 DNA: TGTGCCAGCAGCATCCTAGCGGGAACCCTTGCGGCCCAGTACTTC

V gene: TRBV19
D gene: -
J gene: TRBJ2-2
clone size: -
CDR3 protein: CASSISAYSTGELFF
CDR3 DNA: TGTGCCAGTAGTATTTCGGCCTATAGCACCGGGGAGCTGTTTTTT

V gene: TRBV11-3
D gene: TRBD2
J gene: TRBJ2-5
clone size: large
CDR3 protein: CASSLASGRAFVTQYF
CDR3 DNA: TGTGCCAGCAGCCTTGCTAGCGGGAGGGCATTCGTGACCCAGTACTTC

V gene: TRBV6-1
D gene: -
J gene: TRBJ1-2
clone size: few
CDR3 protein: CASSEASWVFGYTF
CDR3 DNA: TGTGCCAGCAGTGAAGCTTCATGGGTCTTTGGCTACACCTTC

V gene: TRBV20-1
D gene: -
J gene: TRBJ1-6
clone size: -
CDR3 protein: CSARDPGSTALNSPLHF
CDR3 DNA: TGCAGTGCTAGAGACCCCGGATCGACAGCCTTGAATTCACCCCTCCACTTT

V gene: TRBV15
D gene: TRBD2
J gene: TRBJ2-1
clone size: -
CDR3 protein: CATSSGGGYNEQFF
CDR3 DNA: TGTGCCACCAGCTCCGGCGGGGGATACAATGAGCAGTTCTTC

V gene: TRBV20-1
D gene: -
J gene: TRBJ1-1
clone size: few
CDR3 protein: CSASHQGSGTEAFF
CDR3 DNA: TGCAGTGCTAGCCACCAGGGTTCGGGCACTGAAGCTTTCTTT

V gene: TRBV30
D gene: -
J gene: TRBJ2-5
clone size: -
CDR3 protein: CAWSVWATQETQYF
CDR3 DNA: TGTGCCTGGAGTGTATGGGCAACTCAAGAGACCCAGTACTTC

V gene: TRBV5-4
D gene: TRBD1
J gene: TRBJ1-2
clone size: few
CDR3 protein: CASSPRTGRDYGYTF
CDR3 DNA: TGTGCCAGCAGCCCAAGGACAGGGCGGGACTATGGCTACACCTTC

V gene: TRBV11-2
D gene: -
J gene: TRBJ1-1
clone size: -
CDR3 protein: CASSLDPLKAGRLNTEAFF
CDR3 DNA: TGTGCCAGCAGCTTAGATCCTCTGAAGGCAGGGAGGTTGAACACTGAAGCTTTCTTT

V gene: TRBV2
D gene: -
J gene: TRBJ2-7
clone size: -
CDR3 protein: CASNGPIYEQYF
CDR3 DNA: TGTGCCAGCAACGGACCTATCTACGAGCAGTACTTC

V gene: TRBV6-1
D gene: -
J gene: TRBJ2-7
clone size: -
CDR3 protein: CASSPLFGSSYEQYF
CDR3 DNA: TGTGCCAGCAGCCCTTTGTTTGGCAGCTCCTACGAGCAGTACTTC

V gene: TRBV6-1
D gene: -
J gene: TRBJ1-2
clone size: -
CDR3 protein: CASSPRQANYGYTF
CDR3 DNA: TGTGCCAGCAGCCCAAGACAGGCCAACTATGGCTACACCTTC

V gene: TRBV11-1
D gene: TRBD1
J gene: TRBJ2-7
clone size: once
CDR3 protein: CASSGTVSYEQYF
CDR3 DNA: TGTGCCAGCAGCGGGACAGTAAGCTACGAGCAGTACTTC

V gene: TRBV7-2
D gene: -
J gene: TRBJ2-7
clone size: -
CDR3 protein: CASSPNPSSGSAYEQYF
CDR3 DNA: TGTGCCAGCAGCCCAAACCCTAGTAGCGGCTCTGCCTACGAGCAGTACTTC

V gene: TRBV6-1
D gene: -
J gene: TRBJ1-1
clone size: -
CDR3 protein: CASSVRDASNTEAFF
CDR3 DNA: TGTGCCAGCAGTGTTCGGGACGCCTCGAACACTGAAGCTTTCTTT

V gene: TRBV7-2
D gene: TRBD2
J gene: TRBJ2-7
clone size: -
CDR3 protein: CASSMGLAGENEQYF
CDR3 DNA: TGTGCCAGCAGCATGGGACTAGCGGGGGAGAACGAGCAGTACTTC

V gene: TRBV7-3
D gene: -
J gene: TRBJ1-1
clone size: -
CDR3 protein: CASSLVPNTEAFF
CDR3 DNA: TGTGCCAGCAGCTTAGTTCCAAACACTGAAGCTTTCTTT

V gene: TRBV6-1
D gene: TRBD1
J gene: TRBJ1-1
clone size: -
CDR3 protein: CASSTYRGNTEAFF
CDR3 DNA: TGTGCCAGCAGCACCTACAGGGGAAACACTGAAGCTTTCTTT

V gene: TRBV24-1
D gene: -
J gene: TRBJ1-2
clone size: -
CDR3 protein: CATSDAARVGGYTF
CDR3 DNA: TGTGCCACCAGTGATGCCGCCAGGGTGGGCGGCTACACCTTC

V gene: TRBV11-2
D gene: TRBD1
J gene: TRBJ2-7
clone size: few
CDR3 protein: CASSLRTGSYEQYF
CDR3 DNA: TGTGCCAGCAGCTTAAGGACAGGCTCTTACGAGCAGTACTTC

V gene: TRBV20-1
D gene: -
J gene: TRBJ2-1
clone size: -
CDR3 protein: CSASGTRRQFF
CDR3 DNA: TGCAGTGCTAGTGGCACTAGGAGGCAGTTCTTC

V gene: TRBV15
D gene: -
J gene: TRBJ1-4
clone size: -
CDR3 protein: CATSWGVNEKLFF
CDR3 DNA: TGTGCCACCAGCTGGGGGGTTAATGAAAAACTGTTTTTT

V gene: TRBV7-2
D gene: -
J gene: TRBJ2-5
clone size: -
CDR3 protein: CASRESGETQYF
CDR3 DNA: TGTGCCAGCAGGGAATCCGGAGAGACCCAGTACTTC

V gene: TRBV15
D gene: TRBD1
J gene: TRBJ2-7
clone size: -
CDR3 protein: CATSRGGQGYEQYF
CDR3 DNA: TGTGCCACCAGCAGAGGGGGACAGGGCTACGAGCAGTACTTC

V gene: TRBV29-1
D gene: -
J gene: TRBJ1-2
clone size: few
CDR3 protein: CSVEDRTSYGYTF
CDR3 DNA: TGCAGCGTTGAAGACAGGACCTCTTATGGCTACACCTTC

V gene: TRBV20-1
D gene: TRBD2
J gene: TRBJ2-1
clone size: once
CDR3 protein: CSARGVGLAGVNEQFF
CDR3 DNA: TGCAGTGCTAGAGGAGTTGGACTAGCGGGAGTGAATGAGCAGTTCTTC

V gene: TRBV15
D gene: TRBD1
J gene: TRBJ1-2
clone size: -
CDR3 protein: CATSRDRDRTGYTF
CDR3 DNA: TGTGCCACCAGCAGAGATAGGGACAGAACTGGCTACACCTTC

V gene: TRBV20-1
D gene: -
J gene: TRBJ1-2
clone size: -
CDR3 protein: CSASKPRDFGYGYTF
CDR3 DNA: TGCAGTGCTAGCAAGCCCAGGGACTTTGGCTATGGCTACACCTTC

V gene: TRBV11-2
D gene: TRBD2
J gene: TRBJ2-5
clone size: -
CDR3 protein: CASSPTGLALETQYF
CDR3 DNA: TGTGCCAGCAGCCCCACGGGACTAGCTTTGGAGACCCAGTACTTC

V gene: TRBV20-1
D gene: -
J gene: TRBJ2-7
clone size: -
CDR3 protein: CSAIYRAQGPYEQYF
CDR3 DNA: TGCAGTGCCATATACCGGGCTCAGGGTCCCTACGAGCAGTACTTC

V gene: TRBV2
D gene: -
J gene: TRBJ1-1
clone size: -
CDR3 protein: CASSGTPGLGEAFF
CDR3 DNA: TGTGCCAGCAGTGGGACACCCGGCCTGGGGGAAGCTTTCTTT

V gene: TRBV7-2
D gene: -
J gene: TRBJ2-7
clone size: -
CDR3 protein: CASTYGQGYYEQYF
CDR3 DNA: TGTGCCAGTACGTATGGGCAGGGATATTACGAGCAGTACTTC

V gene: TRBV14
D gene: -
J gene: TRBJ1-6
clone size: -
CDR3 protein: CASSQDSGGYSPLHF
CDR3 DNA: TGTGCCAGCAGCCAAGATTCCGGGGGATATTCACCCCTCCACTTT

V gene: TRBV7-2
D gene: TRBD2
J gene: TRBJ2-7
clone size: -
CDR3 protein: CASSLSGGAYEQYF
CDR3 DNA: TGTGCCAGCAGCCTTAGCGGGGGGGCCTACGAGCAGTACTTC

V gene: TRBV20-1
D gene: -
J gene: TRBJ1-5
clone size: few
CDR3 protein: CSANRDSNQPQHF
CDR3 DNA: TGCAGTGCTAACCGGGACAGCAATCAGCCCCAGCATTTT

V gene: TRBV7-9
D gene: TRBD1
J gene: TRBJ1-6
clone size: -
CDR3 protein: CASSFRDRLPLHF
CDR3 DNA: TGTGCCAGCAGCTTTAGGGACAGGTTACCCCTCCACTTT

V gene: TRBV19
D gene: -
J gene: TRBJ1-5
clone size: few
CDR3 protein: CASNPNGGNQPQHF
CDR3 DNA: TGTGCCAGTAATCCCAACGGGGGGAATCAGCCCCAGCATTTT

V gene: TRBV20-1
D gene: TRBD1
J gene: TRBJ2-5
clone size: -
CDR3 protein: CSARNRDRGGETQYF
CDR3 DNA: TGCAGTGCTAGAAACCGGGACAGGGGGGGAGAGACCCAGTACTTC

V gene: TRBV20-1
D gene: -
J gene: TRBJ2-3
clone size: few
CDR3 protein: CSASGNPSTDTQYF
CDR3 DNA: TGCAGTGCTAGCGGGAACCCTAGCACAGATACGCAGTATTTT

V gene: TRBV10-3
D gene: -
J gene: TRBJ2-5
clone size: -
CDR3 protein: CAISESKVGETQYF
CDR3 DNA: TGTGCCATCAGTGAGTCGAAGGTTGGGGAGACCCAGTACTTC

V gene: TRBV11-3
D gene: -
J gene: TRBJ1-2
clone size: -
CDR3 protein: CASSPDRNYGYTF
CDR3 DNA: TGTGCCAGCAGCCCGGACCGGAACTATGGCTACACCTTC

V gene: TRBV28
D gene: -
J gene: TRBJ2-4
clone size: medium-sized
CDR3 protein: CASSLGRAQYF
CDR3 DNA: TGTGCCAGCAGTTTGGGTAGGGCTCAGTACTTC

V gene: TRBV20-1
D gene: TRBD2
J gene: TRBJ2-3
clone size: few
CDR3 protein: CSARDLGGRGNTQYF
CDR3 DNA: TGCAGTGCTAGAGATCTGGGAGGGAGGGGAAATACGCAGTATTTT

V gene: TRBV29-1
D gene: TRBD1
J gene: TRBJ1-1
clone size: once
CDR3 protein: CSVTRDSVVAFF
CDR3 DNA: TGCAGCGTAACCCGGGACAGCGTGGTCGCTTTCTTT

V gene: TRBV19
D gene: TRBD1
J gene: TRBJ1-2
clone size: -
CDR3 protein: CASSIGTVPSYTF
CDR3 DNA: TGTGCCAGTAGTATCGGGACAGTCCCTAGCTACACCTTC

V gene: TRBV20-1
D gene: -
J gene: TRBJ2-5
clone size: -
CDR3 protein: CSAHNRETQYF
CDR3 DNA: TGCAGTGCCCATAACCGGGAGACCCAGTACTTC

V gene: TRBV5-1
D gene: TRBD1
J gene: TRBJ2-5
clone size: few
CDR3 protein: CASSLTQGVPETQYF
CDR3 DNA: TGCGCCAGCAGCTTAACTCAGGGGGTTCCTGAGACCCAGTACTTC

V gene: TRBV4-2
D gene: TRBD1
J gene: TRBJ2-2
clone size: -
CDR3 protein: CASSRTDRGNGELFF
CDR3 DNA: TGTGCCAGCAGCCGGACGGACAGGGGGAACGGGGAGCTGTTTTTT

V gene: TRBV6-1
D gene: TRBD1
J gene: TRBJ2-3
clone size: few
CDR3 protein: CASGGTGTYTDTQYF
CDR3 DNA: TGTGCCAGCGGGGGGACAGGGACCTACACAGATACGCAGTATTTT

V gene: TRBV24-1
D gene: TRBD2
J gene: TRBJ2-1
clone size: -
CDR3 protein: CATSGLGGTSGALGNEQFF
CDR3 DNA: TGTGCCACCAGTGGCCTTGGGGGGACTAGCGGGGCCTTAGGGAATGAGCAGTTCTTC

V gene: TRBV5-4
D gene: TRBD1
J gene: TRBJ1-1
clone size: -
CDR3 protein: CASTPPGTENTEAFF
CDR3 DNA: TGTGCCAGCACCCCCCCCGGGACAGAGAACACTGAAGCTTTCTTT

V gene: TRBV20-1
D gene: TRBD1
J gene: TRBJ1-2
clone size: -
CDR3 protein: CSATPGQASYGYTF
CDR3 DNA: TGCAGTGCTACTCCGGGACAGGCCTCCTATGGCTACACCTTC

V gene: TRBV7-2
D gene: TRBD2
J gene: TRBJ2-7
clone size: once
CDR3 protein: CASSLGWGRAGHEQYF
CDR3 DNA: TGTGCCAGCAGCTTAGGGTGGGGGAGGGCCGGCCACGAGCAGTACTTC

V gene: TRBV10-3
D gene: -
J gene: TRBJ2-6
clone size: -
CDR3 protein: CAISEWGRGAGANVLTF
CDR3 DNA: TGTGCCATCAGTGAATGGGGCAGGGGCGCTGGGGCCAACGTCCTGACTTTC

V gene: TRBV20-1
D gene: TRBD1
J gene: TRBJ1-2
clone size: -
CDR3 protein: CSAFTGGLGYGYTF
CDR3 DNA: TGCAGTGCTTTCACAGGGGGACTAGGTTATGGCTACACCTTC

V gene: TRBV11-2
D gene: TRBD2
J gene: TRBJ2-7
clone size: -
CDR3 protein: CASSPRTSGRPEGF
CDR3 DNA: TGTGCCAGCAGCCCCCGGACTAGCGGGAGGCCGGAAGGCTTC